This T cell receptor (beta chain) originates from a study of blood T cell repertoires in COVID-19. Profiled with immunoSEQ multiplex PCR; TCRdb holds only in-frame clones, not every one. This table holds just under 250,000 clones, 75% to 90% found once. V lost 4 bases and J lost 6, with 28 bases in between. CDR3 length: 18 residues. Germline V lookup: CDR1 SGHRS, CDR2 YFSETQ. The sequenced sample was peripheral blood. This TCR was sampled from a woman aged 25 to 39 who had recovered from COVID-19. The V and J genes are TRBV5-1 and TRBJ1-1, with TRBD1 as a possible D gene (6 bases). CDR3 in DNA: TGCGCCAGCAGCCGTTACGGCCTAGGATCGGGACAACTCTCTGAAGCTTTCTTT. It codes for CASSRYGLGSGQLSEAFF.